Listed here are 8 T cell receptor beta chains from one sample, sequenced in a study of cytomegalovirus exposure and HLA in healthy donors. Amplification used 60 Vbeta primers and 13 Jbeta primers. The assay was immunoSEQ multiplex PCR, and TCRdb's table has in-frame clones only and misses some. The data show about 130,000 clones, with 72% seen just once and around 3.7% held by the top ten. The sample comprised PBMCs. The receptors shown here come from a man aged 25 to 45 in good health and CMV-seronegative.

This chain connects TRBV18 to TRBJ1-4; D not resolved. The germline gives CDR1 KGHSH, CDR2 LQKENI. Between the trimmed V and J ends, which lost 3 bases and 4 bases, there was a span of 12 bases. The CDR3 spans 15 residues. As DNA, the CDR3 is TGTGCCAGCTCACCCCTATCTCCGGGTAATGAAAAACTGTTTTTT. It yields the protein CASSPLSPGNEKLFF.

CDR3 sequence: CASSSAGLRRDTQYF. The CDR3 bases are TGTGCCAGCAGCTCAGCAGGTCTGAGGCGAGATACGCAGTATTTT. The V gene is TRBV7-8, the J gene TRBJ2-3; D uncertain. The ends were cut back, 4 bases at V and 5 bases at J, with 16 bases in the middle. The CDR3 consists of 15 residues. CDR1 is SGHVS and CDR2 is FQNEAQ in the germline V gene. Using reference TRBV7-8 and TRBJ2-3 for the parts outside the CDR3, the full variable domain is GAGVSQSPRYKVAKRGQDVALRCDPISGHVSLFWYQQALGQGPEFLTYFQNEAQLDKSGLPSDRFFAERPEGSVSTLKIQRTQQEDSAVYLCASSSAGLRRDTQYFGPGTRLTVL.

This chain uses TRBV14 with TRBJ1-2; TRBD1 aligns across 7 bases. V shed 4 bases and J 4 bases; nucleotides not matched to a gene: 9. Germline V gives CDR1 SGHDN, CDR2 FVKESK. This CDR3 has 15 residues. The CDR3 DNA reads TGTGCCAGCAGCCCCTCGACAGGGTGGGCCTATGGCTACACCTTC. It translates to CASSPSTGWAYGYTF.

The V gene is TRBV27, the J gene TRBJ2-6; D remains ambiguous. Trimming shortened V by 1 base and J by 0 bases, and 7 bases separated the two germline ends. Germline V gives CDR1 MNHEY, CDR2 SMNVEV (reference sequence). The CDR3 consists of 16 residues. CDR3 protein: CASSLYRASGANVLTF. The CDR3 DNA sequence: TGTGCCAGCAGTTTATATCGAGCCTCTGGGGCCAACGTCCTGACTTTC.

The chain's CDR3 is CASSLVQGDTDTQYF. The DNA of the CDR3 is TGTGCCAGCAGCTTGGTACAGGGGGACACAGATACGCAGTATTTT. J is TRBJ2-3 and V is TRBV5-4; 8 positions agree with TRBD1. V trimming: 0 bases; J trimming: 2 bases; junction bases outside the gene matches: 2. The CDR3 contains 15 residues. Germline CDR1 reads SGHNT; CDR2 reads YYREEE (reference sequence).

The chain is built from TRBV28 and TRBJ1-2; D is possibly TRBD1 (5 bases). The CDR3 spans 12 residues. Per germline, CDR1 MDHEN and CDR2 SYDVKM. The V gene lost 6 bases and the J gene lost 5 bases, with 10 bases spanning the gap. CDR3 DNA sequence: TGTGCCAGCAGAGTGGGGGGATATGGCTACACCTTC. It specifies CASRVGGYGYTF.

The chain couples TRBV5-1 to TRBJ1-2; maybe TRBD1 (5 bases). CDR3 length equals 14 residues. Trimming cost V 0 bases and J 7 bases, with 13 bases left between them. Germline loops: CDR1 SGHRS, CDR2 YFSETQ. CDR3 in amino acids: CASSLGQGESGYTF. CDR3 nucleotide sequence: TGCGCCAGCAGCTTGGGCCAGGGCGAGTCTGGCTACACCTTC.

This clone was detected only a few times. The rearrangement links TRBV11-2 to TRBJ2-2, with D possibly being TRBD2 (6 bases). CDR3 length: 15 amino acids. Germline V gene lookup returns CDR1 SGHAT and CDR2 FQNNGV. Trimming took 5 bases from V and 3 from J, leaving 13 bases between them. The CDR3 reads CASSIAGLDTGELFF. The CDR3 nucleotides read TGTGCCAGCAGCATCGCGGGGTTGGACACCGGGGAGCTGTTTTTT.